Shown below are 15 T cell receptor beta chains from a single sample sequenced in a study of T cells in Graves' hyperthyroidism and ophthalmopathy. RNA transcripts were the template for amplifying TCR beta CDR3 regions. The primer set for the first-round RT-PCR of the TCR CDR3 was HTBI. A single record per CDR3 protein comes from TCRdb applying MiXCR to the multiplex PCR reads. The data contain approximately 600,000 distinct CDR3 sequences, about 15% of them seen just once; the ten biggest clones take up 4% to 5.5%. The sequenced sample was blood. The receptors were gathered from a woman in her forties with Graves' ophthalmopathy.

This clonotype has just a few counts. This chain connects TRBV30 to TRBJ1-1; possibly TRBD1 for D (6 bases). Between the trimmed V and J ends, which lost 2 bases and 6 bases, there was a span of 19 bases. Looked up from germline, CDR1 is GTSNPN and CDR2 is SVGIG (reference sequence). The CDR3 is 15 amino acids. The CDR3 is CAWSSLTQGFPEAFF. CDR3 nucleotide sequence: TGTGCCTGGAGTTCCCTTACACAGGGTTTCCCTGAAGCTTTCTTT.

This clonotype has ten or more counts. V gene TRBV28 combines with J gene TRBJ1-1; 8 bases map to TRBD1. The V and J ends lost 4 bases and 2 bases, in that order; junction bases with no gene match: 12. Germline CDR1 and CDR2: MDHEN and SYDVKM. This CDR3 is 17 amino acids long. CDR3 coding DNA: TGTGCCAGCAGTTCAACTCACCGGACAGGGCGAAACACTGAAGCTTTCTTT. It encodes CASSSTHRTGRNTEAFF. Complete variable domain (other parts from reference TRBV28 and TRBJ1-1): DVKVTQSSRYLVKRTGEKVFLECVQDMDHENMFWYRQDPGLGLRLIYFSYDVKMKEKGDIPEGYSVSREKKERFSLILESASTNQTSMYLCASSSTHRTGRNTEAFFGQGTRLTVV.

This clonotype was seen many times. The CDR3 spells CAGSDQETQYF. The CDR3 coding sequence is TGTGCCGGGAGCGACCAAGAGACCCAGTACTTC. The V call is TRBV7-2, the J call TRBJ2-5; possible D gene TRBD2, 5 bases. The CDR3 length is 11 residues. CDR1 SGHTA and CDR2 FQGNSA come from the germline V gene. V shed 11 bases and J shed 0 bases, with 7 bases lying between them.

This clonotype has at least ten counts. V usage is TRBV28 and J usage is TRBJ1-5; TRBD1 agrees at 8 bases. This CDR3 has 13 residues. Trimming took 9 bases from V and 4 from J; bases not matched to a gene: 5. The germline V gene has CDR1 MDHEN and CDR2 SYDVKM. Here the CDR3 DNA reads TGTGCCAGTTTACAGGGGGAGAATCAGCCCCAGCATTTT. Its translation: CASLQGENQPQHF.

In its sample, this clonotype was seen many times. CDR3 protein: CASRTQAGEPYEQYF. CDR3 DNA: TGTGCCAGCAGAACCCAGGCAGGGGAACCCTACGAGCAGTACTTC. The chain uses TRBV6-2 or TRBV6-3 and TRBJ2-7; weak D call: TRBD1 (6 bases). Germline loops: CDR1 MNHEY, CDR2 SVGEGT. V lost 6 bases, J lost 2 bases, and 17 bases lay in between. The length of the CDR3 is 15 residues.

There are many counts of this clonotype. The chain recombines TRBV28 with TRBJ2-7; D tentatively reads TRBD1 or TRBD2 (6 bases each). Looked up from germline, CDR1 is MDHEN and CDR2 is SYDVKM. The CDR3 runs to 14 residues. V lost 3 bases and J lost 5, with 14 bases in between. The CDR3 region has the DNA TGTGCCAGCAGTTTCCGGGGGCCCGTCCACGAGCAGTACTTC. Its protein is CASSFRGPVHEQYF.

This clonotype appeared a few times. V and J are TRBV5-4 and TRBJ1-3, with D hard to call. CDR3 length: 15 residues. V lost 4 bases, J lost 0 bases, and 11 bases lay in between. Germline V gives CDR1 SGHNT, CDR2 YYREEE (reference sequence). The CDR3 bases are TGTGCCAGCAGCCGGGATTCCTACTCTGGAAACACCATATATTTT. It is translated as CASSRDSYSGNTIYF.

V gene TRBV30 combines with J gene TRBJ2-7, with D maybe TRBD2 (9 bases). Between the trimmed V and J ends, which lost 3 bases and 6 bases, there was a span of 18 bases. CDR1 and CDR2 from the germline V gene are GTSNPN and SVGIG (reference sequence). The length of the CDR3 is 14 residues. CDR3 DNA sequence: TGTGCCTGGAGCAGGGGGCTAGCGGGACGCGAGCAGTACTTC. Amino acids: CAWSRGLAGREQYF.

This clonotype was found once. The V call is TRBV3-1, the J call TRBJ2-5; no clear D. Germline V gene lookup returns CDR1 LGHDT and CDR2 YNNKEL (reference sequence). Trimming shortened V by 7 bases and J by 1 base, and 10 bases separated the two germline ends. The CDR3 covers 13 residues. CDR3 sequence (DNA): TGTGCCAGCAATTCCCGGATCCAAGAGACCCAGTACTTC. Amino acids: CASNSRIQETQYF.

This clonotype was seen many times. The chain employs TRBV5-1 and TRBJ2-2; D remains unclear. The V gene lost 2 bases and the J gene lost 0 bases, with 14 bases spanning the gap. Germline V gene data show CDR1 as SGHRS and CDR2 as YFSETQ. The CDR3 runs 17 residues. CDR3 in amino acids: CASSFLGPATNTGELFF. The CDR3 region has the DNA TGCGCCAGCAGCTTCTTAGGCCCGGCTACGAACACCGGGGAGCTGTTTTTT.

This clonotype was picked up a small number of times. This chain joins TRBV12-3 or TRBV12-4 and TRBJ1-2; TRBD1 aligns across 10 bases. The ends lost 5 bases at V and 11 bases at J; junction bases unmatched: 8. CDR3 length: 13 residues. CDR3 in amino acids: CASSPMDRGLYTF. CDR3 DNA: TGTGCCAGCAGTCCGATGGACAGGGGGTTATACACCTTC.

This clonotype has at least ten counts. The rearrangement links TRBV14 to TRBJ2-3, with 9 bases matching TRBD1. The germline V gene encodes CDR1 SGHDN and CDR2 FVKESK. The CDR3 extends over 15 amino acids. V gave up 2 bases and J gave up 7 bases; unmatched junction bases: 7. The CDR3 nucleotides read TGTGCCAGCAGCCAATTGGGGACAGGGAAGAATACGCAGTATTTT. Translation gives CASSQLGTGKNTQYF. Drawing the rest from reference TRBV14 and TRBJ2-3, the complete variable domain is EAGVTQFPSHSVIEKGQTVTLRCDPISGHDNLYWYRRVMGKEIKFLLHFVKESKQDESGMPNNRFLAERTGGTYSTLKVQPAELEDSGVYFCASSQLGTGKNTQYFGPGTRLTVL.

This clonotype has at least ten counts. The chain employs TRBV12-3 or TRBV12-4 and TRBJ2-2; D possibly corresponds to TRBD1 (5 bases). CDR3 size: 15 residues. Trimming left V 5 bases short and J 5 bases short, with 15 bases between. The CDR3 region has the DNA TGTGCCAGCAGTCCCTCGGTTCAGGGAACCGGGGAGCTGTTTTTT. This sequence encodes CASSPSVQGTGELFF.

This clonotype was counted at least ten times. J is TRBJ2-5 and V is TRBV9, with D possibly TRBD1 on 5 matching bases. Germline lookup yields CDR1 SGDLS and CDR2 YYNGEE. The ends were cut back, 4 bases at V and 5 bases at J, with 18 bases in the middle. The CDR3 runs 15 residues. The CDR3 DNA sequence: TGTGCCAGCAGCCCGAGTGGTCAGGGCTTGGAGACCCAGTACTTC. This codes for CASSPSGQGLETQYF.

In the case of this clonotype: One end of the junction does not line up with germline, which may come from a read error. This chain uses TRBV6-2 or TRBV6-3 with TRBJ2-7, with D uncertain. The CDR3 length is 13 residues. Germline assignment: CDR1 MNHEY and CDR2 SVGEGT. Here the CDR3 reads CASSSGLGYERYF. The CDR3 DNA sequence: TGTGCCAGCAGTTCAGGCCTCGGCTACGAGCGGTACTTC.